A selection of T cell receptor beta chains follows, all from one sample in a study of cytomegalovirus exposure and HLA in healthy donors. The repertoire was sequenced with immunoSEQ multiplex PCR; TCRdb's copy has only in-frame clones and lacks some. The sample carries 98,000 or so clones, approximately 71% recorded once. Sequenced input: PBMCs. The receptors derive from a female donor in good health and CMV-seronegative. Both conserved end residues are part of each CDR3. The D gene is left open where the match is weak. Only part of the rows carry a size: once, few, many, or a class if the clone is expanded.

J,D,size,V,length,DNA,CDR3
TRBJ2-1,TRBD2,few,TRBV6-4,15,TGTGCCAGCAGTGAATGGTCTAGCGGGGGGTCTGAGCAGTTCTTC,CASSEWSSGGSEQFF
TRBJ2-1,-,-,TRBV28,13,TGTGCCAGCACCCTGACAGCCCCCAATGAGCAGTTCTTC,CASTLTAPNEQFF
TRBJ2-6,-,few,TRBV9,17,TGTGCCAGCAGCGTAGCAGGGCAGAACTCTGGGGCCAACGTCCTGACTTTC,CASSVAGQNSGANVLTF
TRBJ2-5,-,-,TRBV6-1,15,TGTGCCAGCAGTGAAGCGCGGCTAGCGTTAGAGACCCAGTACTTC,CASSEARLALETQYF
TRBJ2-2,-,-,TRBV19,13,TGTGCCAGTAGGAAAGCCAACACCGGGGAGCTGTTTTTT,CASRKANTGELFF
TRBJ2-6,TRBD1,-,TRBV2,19,TGTGCCAGCACCCCGGGACAGGATATCGTGTCGTCTGGGGCCAACGTCCTGACTTTC,CASTPGQDIVSSGANVLTF
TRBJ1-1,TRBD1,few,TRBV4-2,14,TGTGCCAGCAGCCTCATTGACAGGGGCACTGAAGCTTTCTTT,CASSLIDRGTEAFF
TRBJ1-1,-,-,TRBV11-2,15,TGTGCCAGCAGCTTAGGAGCAGGTATGAACACTGAAGCTTTCTTT,CASSLGAGMNTEAFF
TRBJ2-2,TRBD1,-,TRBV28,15,TGTGCCAGCAGTTTGTTTAACAGGGGAACCGGGGAGCTGTTTTTT,CASSLFNRGTGELFF
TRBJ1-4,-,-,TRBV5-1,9,TGCGCCAGCAGCTTGTCGCTGTTTTTT,CASSLSLFF
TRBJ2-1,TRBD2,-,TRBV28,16,TGTGCCAGCAGTTCTCCGACTAGCGGGAGGTCGAGTGAGCAGTTCTTC,CASSSPTSGRSSEQFF